This T cell receptor (beta chain) was sequenced in a study of T cell repertoires in aging, cancer and after chemotherapy (dated by TCRdb to between 2017 and 2020). About the full investigation: Six donor age groups were covered, ranging from 30 or younger up to 70 or older, and each group contained at least three individuals. Control TCR repertoires from healthy donors were recorded across several months to years, and re-sampling revealed clear clonal overlap. In total, the full dataset held about 9.5 million TCR reads. The study profiled peripheral blood TCR beta repertoires from healthy donors and cancer patients to examine immunoaging and T cell reconstitution after chemotherapy. The cohort comprised 218 cancer patients, 94 with hematological and around 120 with solid cancers, plus 95 healthy donors as a reference group. What the research found in general, with its limitations: According to the authors, the repertoire data do not permit conclusions about immunological memory after chemotherapy. An increase in median generation probability over the chemotherapy interval was observed in both cancer cohorts, suggesting that the repertoire was reconstituted through rebound thymic output. In healthy donors, the decline in TCR diversity with age was mainly explained by loss of richness, whereas in cancer patients loss of evenness was also found to contribute. Compared with age-matched healthy donors, untreated patients with either hematological or solid cancers had significantly lower TCR diversity in the blood along with higher clonality.

TCR beta rearrangements were amplified from genomic DNA extracted from peripheral blood rather than from sorted cells or RNA. In the case of this clonotype: The antigen it binds to is not known. No base qualities exist here, and no much larger clone lies one base off it.

Reading the germline V gene (reference sequence) gives CDR1 DFQATT and CDR2 SNEGSKA. There are 15 amino acids in the CDR3, from cysteine to phenylalanine inclusive. Only CDR3 DNA is held: 45 bases, read in frame from base 1. V is clipped by 0 bases and J by 7 bases, and the sequence between their germline boundaries is 18 bases long. Rearranged TRB sequences spanning V, D and J segments were amplified in a multiplex touch-down PCR with a mixed TRB-A/B primer pool. Illumina adapters and sample indices were added to the amplicons in two consecutive PCR reactions performed with Phusion HS II polymerase. After gel purification with the NucleoSpin Gel and PCR Clean-up kit, the amplicons were checked using Qubit and an Agilent 2100 Bioanalyzer. The libraries were sequenced on an Illumina MiSeq with 600-cycle, single-indexed, paired-end runs. From the authors' description of their analysis: MiXCR versions 2.12 and 3.0.5 were used to process the TRB sequences. Each unique CDR3 nucleotide sequence counted as one clone, and only productive sequences with at least two reads were retained. The repertoire metrics were Shannon diversity, evenness, clonality (defined as one minus evenness), and alpha-parameterized diversity profiles covering alpha 0 to 5. The IGoR algorithm was used to compute generation probabilities of clones in paired pre- and post-chemotherapy samples. The raw public data were reprocessed by TCRdb itself: fastp quality trimming at Q25, MiXCR clonotype calling, in-frame beta chains only. Every entry covers one CDR3 protein and lists the most common genes and DNA from its rows. TCRdb, rather than the study authors, made the V and J calls. The sample has 9,000 or so distinct CDR3 sequences on record, 39% of them singletons. Approximately 3.3% of the sample is held by the ten biggest clonotypes.

The chain is encoded by TRBV20-1 joined to TRBJ1-2; the D gene is possibly TRBD1, with 5 bases matching. The clonotype originates from a human donor in good health. Material: blood. The CDR3 reads CSARETTAPSIGYTF. The DNA reads as follows: TGCAGTGCTAGAGAAACGACAGCCCCCTCAATTGGCTACACCTTC.